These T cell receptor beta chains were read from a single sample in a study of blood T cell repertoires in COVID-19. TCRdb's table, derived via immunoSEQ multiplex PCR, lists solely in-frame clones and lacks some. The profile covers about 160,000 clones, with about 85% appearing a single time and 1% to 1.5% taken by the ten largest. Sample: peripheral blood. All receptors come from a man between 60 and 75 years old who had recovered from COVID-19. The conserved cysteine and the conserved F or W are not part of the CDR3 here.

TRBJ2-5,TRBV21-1,ASPVGDRGETQY
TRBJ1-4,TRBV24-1,ATSESTGGLEKLF
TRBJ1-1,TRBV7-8,ASSLHGDSNTEAF
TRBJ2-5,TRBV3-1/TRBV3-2,ASSQDGAGEETQY
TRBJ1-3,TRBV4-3,ASSQDLPVSGNTIY
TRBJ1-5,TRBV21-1,ASDCTSRQPQH
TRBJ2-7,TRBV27,ASSSGGVGSYEQY
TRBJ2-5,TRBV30,AWDGGGVETQY
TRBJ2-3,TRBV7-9,ASSLAGGTDTQY
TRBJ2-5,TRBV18,ASSPGREETQY
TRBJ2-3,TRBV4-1,ASSQTTSGGADTQY
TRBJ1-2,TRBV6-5,ASSLQGSNYGYT
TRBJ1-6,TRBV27,ASSLGRDRARTLH
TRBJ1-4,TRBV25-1,ASLSDSGATGKLF
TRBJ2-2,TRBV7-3,ASSLSLVGTGELF
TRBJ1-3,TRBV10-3,AIKSGLISGNTIY